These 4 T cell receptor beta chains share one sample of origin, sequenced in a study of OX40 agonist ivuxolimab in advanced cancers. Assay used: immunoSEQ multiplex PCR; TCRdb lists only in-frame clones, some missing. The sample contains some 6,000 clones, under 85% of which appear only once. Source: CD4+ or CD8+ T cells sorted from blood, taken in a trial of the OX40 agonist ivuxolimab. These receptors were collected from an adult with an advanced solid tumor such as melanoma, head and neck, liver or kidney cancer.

CDR3 in DNA: TGTGCCAGTAGTTTGGTAGCAATAGATACGCAGTATTTT. This sequence encodes CASSLVAIDTQYF. The gene calls are TRBV19 and TRBJ2-3; no firm D call. There are 13 residues in the CDR3. From germline, CDR1 is LNHDA and CDR2 SQIVND (reference sequence). Deletions cut 5 bases from V and 5 bases from J, with 11 bases between.

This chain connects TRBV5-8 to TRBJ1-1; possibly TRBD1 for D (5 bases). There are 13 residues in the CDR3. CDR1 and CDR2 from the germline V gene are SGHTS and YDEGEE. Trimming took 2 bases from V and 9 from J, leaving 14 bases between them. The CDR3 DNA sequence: TGTGCCAGCAGCTTTGGGACGGCTCCGAAAGCTTTCTTT. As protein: CASSFGTAPKAFF.

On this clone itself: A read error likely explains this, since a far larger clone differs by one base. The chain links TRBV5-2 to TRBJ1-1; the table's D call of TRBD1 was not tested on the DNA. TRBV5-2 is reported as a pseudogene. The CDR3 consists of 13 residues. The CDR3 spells CASSQGEEREAFF. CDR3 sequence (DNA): TGTGCCAGCAGCCAAGGGGAAGAGCGTGAAGCTTTCTTT.

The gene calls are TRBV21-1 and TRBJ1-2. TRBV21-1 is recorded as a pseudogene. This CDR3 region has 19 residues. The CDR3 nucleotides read TGTGCCAGCAGCAAAAACTTGGGCACTCGGCTGGGTCGGGGCTATGGCTACACCTTC. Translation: CASSKNLGTRLGRGYGYTF.